Listed here are 14 T cell receptor beta chains from one sample, sequenced in a study of CD8+ T cells in alopecia areata. Treatment defined: oral pan-JAK inhibitor, 5-10 mg twice daily. Lesional scalp tissue (obtained by punch biopsy) and peripheral blood were collected from alopecia areata patients. As the sequencing template, cDNA was produced by extracting RNA and reverse transcribing it. Measured with immunoSEQ multiplex PCR; TCRdb has only the in-frame clones, and not every one. Altogether around 21,000 clones are present, 59% being singletons, with the ten largest covering 8.2%. Here the sequenced sample was skin, taken at week 4, from a patient treated with tofacitinib. The receptors were sampled from a human donor with alopecia areata.

The chain couples TRBV7-9 to TRBJ1-1, with D possibly matching TRBD1 (5 bases). V was pared by 8 bases and J by 1 base, with 11 bases between. In germline, CDR1 is SEHNR, CDR2 FQNEAQ (reference sequence). The CDR3 runs to 13 residues. The chain's CDR3 is CASRARGNTEAFF. The DNA of the CDR3 is TGTGCCAGCCGGGCTAGGGGGAACACTGAAGCTTTCTTT.

This chain links TRBV7-9 with TRBJ1-1; maybe TRBD1 (5 bases). With 5 bases removed from V and 5 bases from J, the gap between germline ends came to 18 bases. The germline CDR1 and CDR2 sequences are SEHNR and FQNEAQ (reference sequence). The CDR3 runs to 15 residues. The CDR3 reads CASSLTFGGTTEAFF. The CDR3 DNA follows: TGTGCCAGCAGCCTTACATTCGGGGGGACGACTGAAGCTTTCTTT.

The rearrangement joins TRBV2 to TRBJ1-1, with a weak D call TRBD1 (6 bases). With 7 bases removed from V and 0 bases from J, the gap between germline ends came to 15 bases. CDR3 length: 15 residues. Germline CDR1 reads SNHLY; CDR2 reads FYNNEI. CDR3 amino acids: CASTGDRYMNTEAFF. Written as DNA, the CDR3 is TGTGCCAGCACAGGGGATAGGTACATGAACACTGAAGCTTTCTTT.

This clone was seen more than once but under ten times. This chain uses TRBV7-2 with TRBJ2-7, with 11 bases matching TRBD2. The CDR3 is 16 residues long. After removal of 5 bases from V and 3 bases from J, the junction contained 9 bases not matched to a gene. Germline V gene lookup returns CDR1 SGHTA and CDR2 FQGNSA. CDR3 nucleotide sequence: TGTGCCAGCAGCAGATCTAGCGGGGGGAAGGACTACGAGCAGTACTTC. Its translation: CASSRSSGGKDYEQYF.

The rearrangement links TRBV6-5 to TRBJ2-2, with a tentative D call TRBD1 (5 bases). This CDR3 region has 14 residues. Germline-derived CDR1 and CDR2 are MNHEY and SVGAGI. V gave up 2 bases and J gave up 10 bases, with 14 bases separating them. CDR3 nucleotide sequence: TGTGCCAGCAGTTACGGGGCTACACCGGCGGAGCTGTTTTTT. Encoded protein: CASSYGATPAELFF.

This chain joins TRBV30 and TRBJ2-7, with D unresolved. Between the trimmed V and J ends, which lost 0 bases and 8 bases, there was a span of 11 bases. CDR3 length: 12 residues. Germline V gene lookup returns CDR1 GTSNPN and CDR2 SVGIG (reference sequence). CDR3 in DNA: TGTGCCTGGAGTGTACACCCAGGCCAGCAGTACTTC. Encoded protein: CAWSVHPGQQYF.

V usage is TRBV7-6 and J usage is TRBJ2-7; no clear D gene. CDR1 is SGHVS, CDR2 FNYEAQ, per germline. Trimming pared 1 base from V and 3 bases from J, leaving 10 bases between. This CDR3 is 14 amino acids long. The CDR3: CASSLDRRSYEQYF. CDR3 coding DNA: TGTGCCAGCAGCTTAGACAGAAGAAGCTACGAGCAGTACTTC.

The chain employs TRBV11-2 and TRBJ2-7; TRBD1 matches 8 bases. CDR1 and CDR2 (germline): SGHAT, FQNNGV. CDR3 length: 13 amino acids. Trimming cost V 7 bases and J 3 bases; bases outside gene matches: 5. The CDR3 DNA sequence: TGTGCCAGCACGGCGACAGGGGTCTACGAGCAGTACTTC. This translates into CASTATGVYEQYF.

This clone was counted a few times. J is TRBJ2-2 and V is TRBV4-2; D is undetermined. V gave up 2 bases and J gave up 5 bases, with 0 bases separating them. The CDR3 has 11 amino acids. Germline V lookup: CDR1 LGHNA, CDR2 YNFKEQ. DNA for the CDR3: TGTGCCAGCAGCCAAACCGGGGAGCTGTTTTTT. Its translation is CASSQTGELFF.

The chain carries TRBV4-3 and TRBJ1-4, with D hard to call. The CDR3 sequence is 14 residues long. Trimming took off 3 bases at V and 5 bases at J, with 10 bases between the two ends. Germline values: CDR1 LGHNA, CDR2 YSLEER. The CDR3 spells CASSHRDINEKLFF. The CDR3 DNA reads as TGCGCCAGCAGCCACCGGGATATAAATGAAAAACTGTTTTTT.

This chain joins TRBV4-2 and TRBJ1-4; D remains unclear. V lost 4 bases, J lost 7 bases, and 7 bases lay in between. Per germline, CDR1 LGHNA and CDR2 YNFKEQ. The CDR3 totals 12 residues. CDR3 DNA: TGTGCCAGCAGCCTAGACACTGAAAAACTGTTTTTT. This codes for CASSLDTEKLFF.

Turning to this clone: A read error may account for a junction end that differs from germline. Other DNA sequences within the sample encode an identical CDR3. V gene TRBV11-1 combines with J gene TRBJ2-2, with D perhaps given as TRBD1 or TRBD2 (5 bases each). The CDR3 spans 15 residues. Germline CDR1 reads SGHAT; CDR2 reads FQDESV (reference sequence). Written as DNA, the CDR3 is TGTGCCAGCAGCTTAGGCAGGGATTACACCGGGGAGCTATTTTTT. Amino acids: CASSLGRDYTGELFF.

The chain has TRBV2 and TRBJ1-6; D possibly corresponds to TRBD1 (6 bases). Deletions cut 5 bases from V and 12 bases from J, with 44 bases between. CDR1 SNHLY and CDR2 FYNNEI come from the germline V gene. The CDR3 covers 23 residues. The CDR3 DNA sequence: TGTGCCAGCAGTTCTCTTCAACCGACGAACAAATCCAGTATCGGTCCCTCAGGGGTACCCCTCCACTTT. It encodes CASSSLQPTNKSSIGPSGVPLHF. Full variable domain (remainder filled in from reference TRBV2 and TRBJ1-6): EPEVTQTPSHQVTQMGQEVILRCVPISNHLYFYWYRQILGQKVEFLVSFYNNEISEKSEIFDDQFSVERPDGSNFTLKIRSTKLEDSAMYFCASSSLQPTNKSSIGPSGVPLHFGNGTRLTVT.

The chain couples TRBV6-5 to TRBJ2-7, with 7 bases matching TRBD2. V shed 2 bases and J 1 base; nucleotides not matched to a gene: 2. CDR3 size: 14 residues. CDR1 is MNHEY and CDR2 is SVGAGI in the germline V gene. The chain's CDR3 is CASSYGGGSYEQYF. For the CDR3, the DNA is TGTGCCAGCAGTTACGGCGGGGGATCCTACGAGCAGTACTTC.